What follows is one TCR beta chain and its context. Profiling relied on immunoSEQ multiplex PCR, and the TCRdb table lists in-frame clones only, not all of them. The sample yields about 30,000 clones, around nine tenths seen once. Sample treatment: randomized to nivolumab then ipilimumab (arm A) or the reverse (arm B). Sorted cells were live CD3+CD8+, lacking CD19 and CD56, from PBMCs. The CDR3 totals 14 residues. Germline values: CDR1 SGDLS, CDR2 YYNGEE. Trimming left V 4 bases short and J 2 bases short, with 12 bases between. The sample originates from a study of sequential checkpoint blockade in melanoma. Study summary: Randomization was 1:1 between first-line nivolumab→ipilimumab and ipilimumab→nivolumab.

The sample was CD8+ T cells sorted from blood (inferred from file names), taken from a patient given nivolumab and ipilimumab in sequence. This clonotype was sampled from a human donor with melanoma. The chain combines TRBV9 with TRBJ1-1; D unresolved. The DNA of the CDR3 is TGTGCCAGCAGCCTCTCAGGTTCTAACACTGAAGCTTTCTTT. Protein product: CASSLSGSNTEAFF.